Below are 17 T cell receptor beta chains sequenced from a single sample in a study of vaccination effects on CD4 cells after COVID-19. Assay: immunoSEQ multiplex PCR; the TCRdb copy retains only in-frame clones and omits some. The sample holds tens of thousands of clones, approximately 78% seen once. A 10-day culture period preceded the isolation of CD4+ T cells. Their specific antigens are unknown. Here the sequenced sample was CD4+ T cells from PBMCs cultured without peptide, taken before COVID-19 vaccination. The receptors shown here come from a human donor who had a prior SARS-CoV-2 infection.

The chain joins TRBV7-9 to TRBJ1-2; the D is unclear. Germline CDR1 is SEHNR and CDR2 is FQNEAQ (reference sequence). Trimming removed 0 bases from V and 11 bases from J, with 10 bases in between. The CDR3 has 12 residues. The CDR3 sequence is CASSLADRPYTF. In DNA form, the CDR3 reads TGTGCCAGCAGCTTAGCGGACCGACCTTACACCTTC.

In its sample, this clone was seen a few times. This chain uses TRBV7-8 with TRBJ2-7; 9 positions agree with TRBD1. This CDR3 is 14 amino acids long. The V and J ends lost 0 bases and 4 bases, in that order; junction bases with no gene match: 1. From germline, CDR1 is SGHVS and CDR2 FQNEAQ. As DNA, the CDR3 is TGTGCCAGCAGCTTAGCGGGACAGGGTTACGAGCAGTACTTC. Translating gives CASSLAGQGYEQYF.

V usage is TRBV4-1 and J usage is TRBJ2-1, with D unclear. This CDR3 is 12 amino acids long. The V gene's germline CDR1 is MGHRA and CDR2 YSYEKL. V shed 2 bases and J shed 10 bases, with 9 bases lying between them. In nucleotides, the CDR3 is TGCGCCAGCAGCCAACGCGCTCCAGAGCAGTTCTTC. It is translated as CASSQRAPEQFF.

In this sample, this clone turned up a few times. The chain combines TRBV19 with TRBJ2-6, with D possibly matching TRBD1 (6 bases). With 3 bases removed from V and 4 bases from J, the gap between germline ends came to 13 bases. This CDR3 contains 16 residues. Germline values: CDR1 LNHDA, CDR2 SQIVND (reference sequence). CDR3 DNA sequence: TGTGCCAGTAGTATCACAGGGACGCAAGGGGCCAACGTCCTGACTTTC. The encoded protein is CASSITGTQGANVLTF.

The J gene is TRBJ1-2, the V gene TRBV4-1, with TRBD1 as a possible D gene (6 bases). Germline V CDR1 and CDR2: MGHRA, YSYEKL. CDR3 length: 15 residues. V was cut by 0 bases and J by 5 bases, with 13 bases left in between. The DNA of the CDR3 is TGCGCCAGCAGCCAAGAGGGGGCAAGAGCTTATGGCTACACCTTC. It encodes CASSQEGARAYGYTF.

The V and J genes are TRBV6-5 and TRBJ2-2, with TRBD1 identical over 7 bases. V lost 6 bases, J lost 8 bases, and 9 bases stayed unmatched. Germline loops: CDR1 MNHEY, CDR2 SVGAGI. The CDR3 loop spans 14 amino acids. CDR3 region: CASRGTATEGELFF. The CDR3 region has the DNA TGTGCCAGCAGGGGGACAGCGACGGAAGGGGAGCTGTTTTTT.

The rearrangement joins TRBV6-2 or TRBV6-3 to TRBJ2-1, with TRBD2 identical over 9 bases. The CDR3 is 16 amino acids. The germline V gene encodes CDR1 MNHEY and CDR2 SVGEGT. Unmatched junction bases numbered 10, after V lost 2 bases and J lost 8 bases. The CDR3 nucleotides are TGTGCCAGCAGTTACGTGGCTAGCGGGATTGGCGATGAGCAGTTCTTC. This translates into CASSYVASGIGDEQFF.

The rearrangement uses TRBV11-1 and TRBJ2-7; a possible D gene is TRBD2 (5 bases). V was trimmed by 3 bases and J by 7 bases, leaving 13 bases between them. CDR1 and CDR2 from the germline V gene are SGHAT and FQDESV (reference sequence). This CDR3 comprises 13 residues. Here the CDR3 DNA reads TGTGCCAGCAGCTTTGTAGGCCCGGGGGAGCAGTACTTC. Translating it yields CASSFVGPGEQYF. The whole variable domain, filled in from reference TRBV11-1 and TRBJ2-7, reads EAEVAQSPRYKITEKSQAVAFWCDPISGHATLYWYRQILGQGPELLVQFQDESVVDDSQLPKDRFSAERLKGVDSTLKIQPAELGDSAMYLCASSFVGPGEQYFGPGTRLTVT.

This clone was detected a few times. V and J are TRBV7-3 and TRBJ2-2; unclear D gene. Germline V CDR1 and CDR2: SGHTA, FQGTGA. There are 13 residues in the CDR3. Trimming left V 8 bases short and J 7 bases short, with 14 bases between. The CDR3 reads CASGKGSYGELFF. CDR3 DNA sequence: TGTGCCAGCGGGAAGGGTTCATACGGGGAGCTGTTTTTT.

This sequence joins TRBV6-5 and TRBJ2-5, with 7 nucleotides matching TRBD2. The CDR3 length is 14 residues. CDR1 is MNHEY, CDR2 SVGAGI, per germline. Trimming cost V 7 bases and J 7 bases; bases outside gene matches: 12. This CDR3 is CASIPPGLPRTQYF. CDR3 sequence (DNA): TGTGCCAGCATTCCCCCGGGACTACCCCGGACCCAGTACTTC.

This clone was counted between two and nine times. This chain connects TRBV6-6 to TRBJ1-2; the match to TRBD1 covers 7 bases. Losses at the gene ends were 7 bases for V and 3 bases for J; bases not matched to a gene: 5. Germline V gene data show CDR1 as MNHNY and CDR2 as SVGAGI (reference sequence). This CDR3 region has 13 residues. The CDR3 DNA reads as TGTGCCAGCACGGAAACAGGGGACTATGGCTACACCTTC. It yields the protein CASTETGDYGYTF.

J is TRBJ2-2 and V is TRBV7-2; D is unresolved. The CDR3 has 14 residues. The germline V gene has CDR1 SGHTA and CDR2 FQGNSA. Trimming cost V 5 bases and J 0 bases, with 7 bases left between them. In DNA, the CDR3 is TGTGCCAGCAGCCCAGGCCCGAACACCGGGGAGCTGTTTTTT. Protein sequence: CASSPGPNTGELFF.

This chain connects TRBV6-6 to TRBJ1-6; 7 bases fit TRBD1. The germline V gene encodes CDR1 MNHNY and CDR2 SVGAGI (reference sequence). This CDR3 is built from 16 residues. V was pared by 2 bases and J by 7 bases, with 8 bases of the junction left unmatched. CDR3 sequence reads: CASSYGWGTENSPLHF. The CDR3 region has the DNA TGTGCCAGCAGTTACGGGTGGGGGACAGAGAATTCACCCCTCCACTTT.

The chain uses TRBV5-4 and TRBJ2-1, with D hard to call. The CDR3 sequence is 13 residues long. V shed 2 bases and J shed 6 bases, with 9 bases lying between them. The germline V gene encodes CDR1 SGHNT and CDR2 YYREEE (reference sequence). CDR3: CASSFVGSNEQFF. The CDR3 nucleotides read TGTGCCAGCAGCTTCGTAGGGTCCAATGAGCAGTTCTTC.

The CDR3 protein is CASSISPGGETQYF. CDR3 bases: TGTGCCAGTAGTATTTCCCCCGGGGGGGAGACCCAGTACTTC. This chain uses TRBV19 with TRBJ2-5; 7 nucleotides line up with TRBD2. Trimming took 3 bases from V and 5 from J; bases not matched to a gene: 6. This CDR3 contains 14 residues. Germline V gene sequence: CDR1 LNHDA, CDR2 SQIVND (reference sequence).

The genes are TRBV19 and TRBJ2-3; TRBD1 agrees at 7 bases. V lost 6 bases and J lost 2; bases outside the gene matches: 8. Germline-derived CDR1 and CDR2 are LNHDA and SQIVND (reference sequence). The CDR3 loop spans 15 amino acids. CDR3 loop: CASRRQGGNTDTQYF. CDR3 DNA: TGTGCCAGTAGAAGACAGGGTGGGAACACAGATACGCAGTATTTT.

This chain links TRBV5-4 with TRBJ2-3; the D is unclear. Germline V gene data show CDR1 as SGHNT and CDR2 as YYREEE (reference sequence). Trimming removed 1 base at V and 4 bases at J, with 1 base between. The CDR3 length is 11 residues. CDR3 coding DNA: TGTGCCAGCAGCTTGTCAGATACGCAGTATTTT. It is translated as CASSLSDTQYF.